The 15 T cell receptor beta chains in this list originate from one sample, sequenced in a study of cytomegalovirus exposure and HLA in healthy donors. The PCR employed 60 Vbeta primers together with 13 Jbeta primers. Sequencing was performed with immunoSEQ multiplex PCR; in TCRdb, only in-frame clones are kept and a portion is missing. The sample has some 93,000 clones; approximately 72% are singletons. Material: PBMCs. Receptor source: a woman between 40 and 55 years old in good health and CMV-seronegative.

CDR3 residues: CASSLREEQFF. CDR3 DNA sequence: TGTGCCAGCAGTCTGCGGGAGGAGCAGTTCTTC. The chain is built from TRBV6-1 and TRBJ2-1; TRBD2 matches 7 bases. The germline gives CDR1 MNHNS, CDR2 SASEGT. The CDR3 loop spans 11 amino acids. The ends lost 5 bases at V and 10 bases at J; junction bases unmatched: 2.

About this clone itself: The junction differs from germline at one of its ends, possibly a read error. The chain employs TRBV5-8 and TRBJ1-2; TRBD1 matches at 10 bases. CDR1 and CDR2 from the germline V gene are SGHTS and YDEGEE. This CDR3 region has 13 residues. In DNA form, the CDR3 reads TGTGCCAGCAGCTTGGGGACAGGGGGAACGCAAGCCTTC. Translated, it gives CASSLGTGGTQAF.

This clone has just a few counts. The rearrangement links TRBV27 to TRBJ2-7; 9 bases fit TRBD2. V was pared by 5 bases and J by 3 bases, with 5 bases of the junction left unmatched. The germline V gene encodes CDR1 MNHEY and CDR2 SMNVEV (reference sequence). CDR3 length: 14 amino acids. In DNA, the CDR3 is TGTGCCAGCAGTCGGGGACTAGCCGTCTACGAGCAGTACTTC. This sequence encodes CASSRGLAVYEQYF.

This chain connects TRBV29-1 to TRBJ1-2; TRBD1 is a possible D gene (6 bases). V was trimmed by 0 bases and J by 8 bases, leaving 13 bases between them. CDR3 length equals 13 residues. Germline CDR1 SQVTM, CDR2 ANQGSEA. CDR3 in amino acids: CSVEEGGAWGYTF. CDR3 nucleotide sequence: TGCAGCGTTGAAGAAGGGGGGGCCTGGGGCTACACCTTC.

This chain links TRBV15 with TRBJ2-1, with D uncertain. This CDR3 is built from 14 residues. Trimming pared 4 bases from V and 2 bases from J, leaving 9 bases between. Germline values: CDR1 LNHNV, CDR2 YYDKDF (reference sequence). The CDR3 bases are TGTGCCACCAGCAATGGCGGTACCTACAATGAGCAGTTCTTC. Its translation is CATSNGGTYNEQFF.

In this sample, this clone turned up a few times. This chain joins TRBV15 and TRBJ2-2; TRBD1 agrees at 7 bases. The germline CDR1 and CDR2 sequences are LNHNV and YYDKDF (reference sequence). The CDR3 is 15 amino acids. With 4 bases clipped from V and 5 bases from J, the junction kept 7 bases outside the gene matches. The CDR3 is CATSKRGQGTGELFF. CDR3 nucleotide sequence: TGTGCCACCAGCAAAAGGGGGCAGGGGACCGGGGAGCTGTTTTTT. Using reference TRBV15 and TRBJ2-2 for the parts outside the CDR3, the full variable domain is DAMVIQNPRYQVTQFGKPVTLSCSQTLNHNVMYWYQQKSSQAPKLLFHYYDKDFNNEADTPDNFQSRRPNTSFCFLDIRSPGLGDTAMYLCATSKRGQGTGELFFGEGSRLTVL.

In this sample, this clone turned up a few times. The chain joins TRBV6-5 to TRBJ2-2, with TRBD1 matching 8 bases. V trimming: 5 bases; J trimming: 5 bases; junction bases outside the gene matches: 7. Looked up from germline, CDR1 is MNHEY and CDR2 is SVGAGI. CDR3 size: 15 residues. The CDR3 coding sequence is TGTGCCAGCAGTAACGGGGACAGGAGGACCGGGGAGCTGTTTTTT. Encoded protein: CASSNGDRRTGELFF.

The chain couples TRBV10-2 to TRBJ1-5; the D gene is possibly TRBD1 (6 bases). The CDR3 length is 14 residues. V lost 8 bases, J lost 7 bases, and 18 bases lay in between. The germline CDR1 and CDR2 sequences are WSHSY and SAAADI. Written as DNA, the CDR3 is TGCGCCAGCGGTCTTACAGGGAAGGTACAGCCCCAGCATTTT. Amino acids: CASGLTGKVQPQHF.

This clone was detected once. The chain carries TRBV7-9 and TRBJ2-3, with D possibly being TRBD2 (6 bases). V was clipped by 8 bases and J by 0 bases, with 12 bases between them. The CDR3 consists of 14 residues. Germline CDR1 SEHNR, CDR2 FQNEAQ (reference sequence). CDR3 amino acids: CASVGGVSTDTQYF. The CDR3 nucleotides read TGTGCCAGCGTGGGGGGAGTTAGCACAGATACGCAGTATTTT. The full variable domain, completed using reference TRBV7-9 and TRBJ2-3, is DTGVSQNPRHKITKRGQNVTFRCDPISEHNRLYWYRQTLGQGPEFLTYFQNEAQLEKSRLLSDRFSAERPKGSFSTLEIQRTEQGDSAMYLCASVGGVSTDTQYFGPGTRLTVL.

The chain is built from TRBV5-8 and TRBJ1-3; TRBD1 is a possible D gene (5 bases). The germline CDR1 and CDR2 sequences are SGHTS and YDEGEE. Deletions cut 0 bases from V and 9 bases from J, with 19 bases between. The CDR3 sequence is 16 residues long. The CDR3: CASSLAHGARLGTIYF. The CDR3 nucleotides are TGTGCCAGCAGCTTGGCTCATGGGGCCCGACTTGGCACCATATATTTT.

This clone came up a few times. The CDR3 does not end in the conserved phenylalanine or tryptophan, so this is likely a read error. This chain uses TRBV11-2 with TRBJ1-5; D not resolved. The length of the CDR3 is 14 residues. Germline loops: CDR1 SGHAT, CDR2 FQNNGV. Trimming left V 3 bases short and J 0 bases short, with 6 bases between. The CDR3 sequence: CASSFWASNQPQHL. CDR3 bases: TGTGCCAGCAGCTTTTGGGCTAGCAATCAGCCCCAGCATCTT.

The rearrangement joins TRBV19 to TRBJ2-7; possible D gene TRBD1, 5 bases. V was trimmed by 3 bases and J by 0 bases, leaving 9 bases between them. Per the germline V gene, CDR1 is LNHDA and CDR2 is SQIVND (reference sequence). The CDR3 is made up of 14 amino acids. CDR3 protein: CASSIRRDSYEQYF. DNA of the CDR3: TGTGCCAGTAGTATCCGCAGGGACTCCTACGAGCAGTACTTC.

The chain couples TRBV9 to TRBJ2-1; tentatively, D is TRBD2 (6 bases). Germline values: CDR1 SGDLS, CDR2 YYNGEE. V dropped 4 bases and J dropped 8 bases, with 16 bases sitting between them. The CDR3 covers 14 residues. As DNA, the CDR3 is TGTGCCAGCAGCTCCCGGGGGACCGCCGATGAGCAGTTCTTC. Translating gives CASSSRGTADEQFF.

The V call is TRBV6-6, the J call TRBJ1-1, with D uncertain. This CDR3 is built from 16 residues. The germline CDR1 and CDR2 sequences are MNHNY and SVGAGI (reference sequence). With 0 bases removed from V and 6 bases from J, the gap between germline ends came to 17 bases. DNA for the CDR3: TGTGCCAGCAGTTACTCTCCCCTTGGAGGAGGGTCTGAAGCTTTCTTT. This encodes CASSYSPLGGGSEAFF.

Here the CDR3 DNA reads TGTGCCAGCAGCTTCCTACCACCGGGACTAGCCGAGGGTGCGCAGTATTTT. Its translation: CASSFLPPGLAEGAQYF. V usage is TRBV7-9 and J usage is TRBJ2-3; 9 positions agree with TRBD2. CDR1 is SEHNR and CDR2 is FQNEAQ in the germline V gene (reference sequence). The CDR3 has 17 residues. Trimming removed 3 bases from V and 10 bases from J; junction bases left unmatched: 17.